This section outlines one TCR beta chain sequence together with its context. In the original workflow: Reference gene primer amplification gave estimated nucleated cell counts. Profiled with immunoSEQ multiplex PCR; TCRdb holds only in-frame clones, not every one. V, J and clone size are taken as reported in that table, and D and trimming were inferred from the DNA itself. The repertoire holds roughly 46,000 clones, with 80% to 90% as singletons. This CDR3 contains 14 residues. Trimming took off 0 bases at V and 5 bases at J, with 11 bases between the two ends. Germline V gene data show CDR1 as SGHRS and CDR2 as YFSETQ. The data originate from a study of blood T cell repertoires in COVID-19. Turning to the study itself: COVID-19 samples collected from the United States, Italy and Spain covered acute and convalescent phases. In each case, the material was cDNA or gDNA derived from T cells, B-cell-depleted T cells, or PBMCs.

The chain joins TRBV5-1 to TRBJ2-5; tentatively, D is TRBD2 (6 bases). The sequencing sample was made of peripheral blood. This TCR was sampled from a human donor with active COVID-19. The donor label of this sample is uncertain. The CDR3 coding sequence is TGCGCCAGCAGCTTGGAATACAGCGGGGAGACCCAGTACTTC. As protein: CASSLEYSGETQYF.